Below, one TCR beta chain is given with its context. The data stem from a study of blood T cell repertoires in COVID-19. For the study at large: The United States, Italy and Spain provided the acute and convalescent COVID-19 samples. From T cells, B-cell-depleted T cells, or PBMCs came the material, which was cDNA or gDNA.

Original methodology: Amplification of reference gene primers was used by the study to estimate nucleated cell counts. The assay was immunoSEQ multiplex PCR, and TCRdb's table has in-frame clones only and misses some. The V and J calls and clone size were taken over from that table, and D and trimming were inferred from the DNA. Of fewer than 250,000 clones listed, 65% to 90% are singletons. Germline assignment: CDR1 DFQATT and CDR2 SNEGSKA (reference sequence). The V gene end was trimmed by 3 bases and the J gene end by 4 bases; junction bases not matched to a gene: 3. The length of the CDR3 is 13 residues.

The sequenced sample consisted of peripheral blood. This clonotype was sampled from a woman in her 70s with acute or convalescent COVID-19. V is TRBV20-1 and J is TRBJ2-7, with 10 bases lining up with TRBD2. CDR3 sequence: CSASRAGGYEQYF. CDR3 DNA sequence: TGCAGTGCTAGTCGAGCGGGGGGGTACGAGCAGTACTTC.